The 26 T cell receptor beta chains given below trace back to one sample, sequenced in a study of blood T cell repertoires in COVID-19. Profiled with immunoSEQ multiplex PCR; TCRdb holds only in-frame clones, not every one. The sample contains approximately 180,000 clones, around 90% of which appear only once. The sequenced sample consisted of peripheral blood. The receptors derive from a man between 60 and 75 years old with active or convalescent COVID-19.

The chain carries TRBV5-1 and TRBJ2-3; 10 bases are a match to TRBD2. This CDR3 comprises 16 residues. The ends lost 0 bases at V and 0 bases at J; junction bases unmatched: 1. From germline, CDR1 is SGHRS and CDR2 YFSETQ. The CDR3 protein is CASSLGSGGSTDTQYF. The CDR3 nucleotides are TGCGCCAGCAGCTTGGGTAGCGGGGGGAGCACAGATACGCAGTATTTT. Supplemented by reference TRBV5-1 and TRBJ2-3, the full variable domain reads KAGVTQTPRYLIKTRGQQVTLSCSPISGHRSVSWYQQTPGQGLQFLFEYFSETQRNKGNFPGRFSGRQFSNSRSEMNVSTLELGDSALYLCASSLGSGGSTDTQYFGPGTRLTVL.

V gene TRBV19 combines with J gene TRBJ1-3, with a possible D match to TRBD1 (5 bases). The germline V gene has CDR1 LNHDA and CDR2 SQIVND (reference sequence). V shed 6 bases and J shed 4 bases, with 10 bases lying between them. The CDR3 has 13 residues. CDR3 bases: TGTGCCAGTAGCCCCGACAGCGGAAACACCATATATTTT. Residues: CASSPDSGNTIYF. Full variable domain (missing parts from reference TRBV19 and TRBJ1-3): DGGITQSPKYLFRKEGQNVTLSCEQNLNHDAMYWYRQDPGQGLRLIYYSQIVNDFQKGDIAEGYSVSREKKESFPLTVTSAQKNPTAFYLCASSPDSGNTIYFGEGSWLTVV.

About this clone: The junction departs from the called germline gene at one end, perhaps through a read error. The CDR3: CASSLPRLTEVFF. The CDR3 DNA follows: TGTGCCAGCAGCTTACCCAGGCTCACTGAAGTTTTCTTT. The rearrangement uses TRBV7-2 and TRBJ1-1; no clear D. Germline CDR1 SGHTA, CDR2 FQGNSA. CDR3 size: 13 residues.

The chain carries TRBV20-1 and TRBJ1-2; TRBD1 matches at 10 bases. V lost 3 bases, J lost 4 bases, and 8 bases stayed unmatched. Germline CDR1 reads DFQATT; CDR2 reads SNEGSKA (reference sequence). This CDR3 is built from 15 residues. The CDR3 loop reads CSASPGTGAGYGYTF. CDR3 sequence (DNA): TGCAGTGCTAGTCCTGGGACAGGGGCGGGCTATGGCTACACCTTC.

In this sample, this clone turned up once. The rearrangement uses TRBV15 and TRBJ2-7, with D possibly TRBD1 on 5 matching bases. The V gene's germline CDR1 is LNHNV and CDR2 YYDKDF (reference sequence). Trimming took 1 base from V and 5 from J, leaving 12 bases between them. The CDR3 covers 14 residues. CDR3: CATSRARQGHEQYF. As DNA, the CDR3 is TGTGCCACCAGCAGAGCGAGGCAGGGCCACGAGCAGTACTTC.

The genes are TRBV5-1 and TRBJ2-5, with 9 bases matching TRBD1. This CDR3 has 14 amino acids. Germline CDR1 SGHRS, CDR2 YFSETQ. J was trimmed by 2 bases and V by 2 bases; bases with no gene match: 1. The DNA of the CDR3 is TGCGCCAGCAGCTTCGGGACAGGGCAAGAGACCCAGTACTTC. Translating gives CASSFGTGQETQYF.

The genes are TRBV6-4 and TRBJ1-2; 10 positions match TRBD1. Germline CDR1 MRHNA, CDR2 SNTAGT. V lost 0 bases and J lost 3; bases outside the gene matches: 1. The CDR3 loop spans 15 amino acids. CDR3 in DNA: TGTGCCAGCAGTGACTCGGGGACAGGGGACTATGGCTACACCTTC. As protein: CASSDSGTGDYGYTF.

This chain links TRBV5-1 with TRBJ1-6, with 9 bases aligning to TRBD1. Germline CDR1 is SGHRS and CDR2 is YFSETQ. The CDR3 runs to 16 residues. V shed 3 bases, J shed 9 bases, and the junction held 10 bases outside the gene matches. CDR3 DNA: TGCGCCAGCAGCTCTAGTCTGGGACAGGGTACTTCACCCCTCCACTTT. Encoded protein: CASSSSLGQGTSPLHF.

The rearrangement links TRBV19 to TRBJ2-2, with 7 bases that match TRBD1. CDR1 is LNHDA, CDR2 SQIVND, per germline (reference sequence). The CDR3 consists of 16 residues. After removal of 3 bases from V and 1 base from J, the junction contained 5 bases not matched to a gene. The CDR3 reads CASSMGWTGNTGELFF. CDR3 nucleotide sequence: TGTGCCAGTAGTATGGGTTGGACAGGGAACACCGGGGAGCTGTTTTTT. The variable domain in full, completed from reference TRBV19 and TRBJ2-2, reads DGGITQSPKYLFRKEGQNVTLSCEQNLNHDAMYWYRQDPGQGLRLIYYSQIVNDFQKGDIAEGYSVSREKKESFPLTVTSAQKNPTAFYLCASSMGWTGNTGELFFGEGSRLTVL.

Only one count was recorded for this clone. An end of the junction differs from the germline gene, which may be a read error. The chain is built from TRBV29-1 and TRBJ2-7; possibly TRBD1 for D (6 bases). CDR1 is SQVTM and CDR2 is ANQGSEA in the germline V gene. CDR3 length: 13 amino acids. The CDR3 protein is CSVDRGDSHEQYF. CDR3 nucleotide sequence: TGCAGCGTTGACAGGGGAGACTCCCACGAGCAGTACTTC.

The rearrangement joins TRBV30 to TRBJ2-7, with 7 bases aligning to TRBD2. J gave up 0 bases and V 4 bases, and 9 bases lay outside the gene matches. The CDR3 extends over 15 amino acids. CDR1 is GTSNPN and CDR2 is SVGIG in the germline V gene (reference sequence). The CDR3 reads CAWTLTGGFSYEQYF. CDR3 bases: TGTGCCTGGACCCTAACGGGGGGTTTCTCCTACGAGCAGTACTTC. The whole variable domain, remainder taken from reference TRBV30 and TRBJ2-7, is SQTIHQWPATLVQPVGSPLSLECTVEGTSNPNLYWYRQAAGRGLQLLFYSVGIGQISSEVPQNLSASRPQDRQFILSSKKLLLSDSGFYLCAWTLTGGFSYEQYFGPGTRLTVT.

By sample fraction, this clone is medium-sized. The CDR3 DNA is TGTGCCAGCAGGATGGGCCAGGTAGGAGGCTACACCTTC. Translated: CASRMGQVGGYTF. This chain connects TRBV5-6 to TRBJ1-2; D unclear. Deletions cut 5 bases from V and 8 bases from J, with 16 bases between. Per the germline V gene, CDR1 is SGHDT and CDR2 is YYEEEE. The CDR3 totals 13 residues.

The rearrangement uses TRBV30 and TRBJ2-3; TRBD2 matches 9 bases. With 1 base clipped from V and 1 base from J, the junction kept 0 bases outside the gene matches. This CDR3 region has 14 residues. The germline V gene has CDR1 GTSNPN and CDR2 SVGIG (reference sequence). CDR3 sequence (DNA): TGTGCCTGGAGTGGGACTAGCGGCACAGATACGCAGTATTTT. As protein: CAWSGTSGTDTQYF.

This rearrangement joins TRBV15 to TRBJ1-1; D gene uncertain. CDR1 and CDR2 (germline): LNHNV, YYDKDF (reference sequence). The V end lost 2 bases, the J end lost 5 bases, and 9 bases lay between the germline ends. The CDR3 loop spans 13 amino acids. In nucleotides, the CDR3 is TGTGCCACCAGCAGACCCGGAGGGACTGAAGCTTTCTTT. Protein product: CATSRPGGTEAFF.

The V gene is TRBV20-1, the J gene TRBJ1-2; the match to TRBD1 covers 9 bases. Germline CDR1 reads DFQATT; CDR2 reads SNEGSKA (reference sequence). The junction had 3 bases not matched to a gene; V was cut back by 3 bases and J by 4 bases. This CDR3 region has 13 residues. The CDR3 protein is CSASPTGGYGYTF. The CDR3 region has the DNA TGCAGTGCTAGTCCGACAGGGGGCTATGGCTACACCTTC.

This clone was recorded only once. The rearrangement joins TRBV6-5 to TRBJ1-2; perhaps TRBD1 as D (6 bases). Germline V gene data show CDR1 as MNHEY and CDR2 as SVGAGI. V gave up 5 bases and J gave up 8 bases, with 21 bases separating them. This CDR3 is built from 15 residues. The CDR3 DNA is TGTGCCAGCAGTACGGGACAACCGAACTTTTCGGGCTACACCTTC. Protein product: CASSTGQPNFSGYTF.

This clone has just a few counts. The V gene is TRBV19, the J gene TRBJ1-5; 8 nucleotides match TRBD1. Trimming at V came to 5 bases and at J to 6 bases, leaving 6 bases not matched to a gene. This CDR3 has 14 residues. Germline CDR1 reads LNHDA; CDR2 reads SQIVND (reference sequence). CDR3 coding DNA: TGTGCCAGTAGTGCGGACAGGGAGGGTCAGCCCCAGCATTTT. Amino acid sequence: CASSADREGQPQHF.

The sample holds one count of this clone. The genes are TRBV10-1 and TRBJ2-2; tentative D call: TRBD1 (7 bases). The V gene's germline CDR1 is WNHNN and CDR2 SYGVQD (reference sequence). V was pared by 9 bases and J by 5 bases, with 19 bases between. CDR3 length: 15 amino acids. In DNA form, the CDR3 reads TGCGCCAGGCAGGGGGGTTACTCGGGGACCGGGGAGCTGTTTTTT. Its translation: CARQGGYSGTGELFF.

This clone was detected once. The chain uses TRBV5-5 and TRBJ2-7; TRBD2 aligns across 14 bases. CDR1 and CDR2 (germline): SGHKS, YYEKEE (reference sequence). CDR3 length: 16 amino acids. The V and J ends lost 3 bases and 2 bases, in that order; junction bases with no gene match: 4. This CDR3 is CASSSRTSGGTYEQYF. DNA of the CDR3: TGTGCCAGCAGCTCACGGACTAGCGGGGGGACCTACGAGCAGTACTTC.

This chain connects TRBV7-2 to TRBJ1-1, with 7 nucleotides matching TRBD1. J gave up 1 base and V 8 bases, and 13 bases lay outside the gene matches. Germline V lookup: CDR1 SGHTA, CDR2 FQGNSA. The CDR3 covers 16 residues. The CDR3 nucleotides read TGTGCCAGCCAAAGGTACAGGGGCGAGGGGAACACTGAAGCTTTCTTT. This gives the protein CASQRYRGEGNTEAFF.

The chain combines TRBV7-2 with TRBJ2-5, with 10 bases lining up with TRBD2. This CDR3 has 16 amino acids. Trimming cost V 5 bases and J 1 base; bases outside gene matches: 7. Germline loops: CDR1 SGHTA, CDR2 FQGNSA. CDR3 in DNA: TGTGCCAGCAGCGTATCTAGCGGGGGCCTCCAAGAGACCCAGTACTTC. Translating gives CASSVSSGGLQETQYF.

The chain links TRBV11-2 to TRBJ2-5; 7 positions match TRBD1. The length of the CDR3 is 14 residues. Per germline, CDR1 SGHAT and CDR2 FQNNGV. V shed 1 base, J shed 2 bases, and the junction held 1 base outside the gene matches. The CDR3 region has the DNA TGTGCCAGCAGCTTAGCCAGGGGGCAAGAGACCCAGTACTTC. It yields the protein CASSLARGQETQYF.

The gene calls are TRBV11-3 and TRBJ2-1; 8 positions agree with TRBD2. The ends lost 5 bases at V and 2 bases at J; junction bases unmatched: 8. This CDR3 has 16 amino acids. Germline CDR1 SGHNT, CDR2 YENEEA. The CDR3 here is CASSREGGGPYNEQFF. In nucleotides, the CDR3 is TGTGCCAGCAGCCGTGAAGGCGGGGGGCCCTACAATGAGCAGTTCTTC.

The chain combines TRBV13 with TRBJ2-3, with TRBD2 matching over 11 bases. Germline trimming cut 0 bases from V and 0 bases from J; bases unmatched to any gene: 2. Germline values: CDR1 PRHDT, CDR2 FYEKMQ (reference sequence). The CDR3 length is 17 residues. Here the CDR3 DNA reads TGTGCCAGCAGCTTAGGGACTAGCGGGACTAGCACAGATACGCAGTATTTT. Protein sequence: CASSLGTSGTSTDTQYF.

V usage is TRBV7-9 and J usage is TRBJ1-3; no clear D. The CDR3 loop spans 17 amino acids. CDR1 is SEHNR, CDR2 FQNEAQ, per germline (reference sequence). The ends were cut back, 6 bases at V and 7 bases at J, with 25 bases in the middle. CDR3 in amino acids: CASSISSRHPNGNTIYF. The CDR3 bases are TGTGCCAGCAGTATAAGTTCGAGACACCCGAATGGGAACACCATATATTTT.

The V and J genes are TRBV6-5 and TRBJ2-5; 9 positions match TRBD1. The CDR3 consists of 14 residues. The germline V gene encodes CDR1 MNHEY and CDR2 SVGAGI. V gave up 3 bases and J gave up 6 bases; unmatched junction bases: 5. In nucleotides, the CDR3 is TGTGCCAGCAGTTATACCGGGACAGGGAAGACCCAGTACTTC. Its translation: CASSYTGTGKTQYF.